The present T cell receptor (beta chain) was sequenced within a study of T cell repertoires in cytomegalovirus infection. Study details: Recently identified HLA-C-restricted CMV epitopes were among the peptides used.

This clonotype was seen at least ten times. Its antigen is undetermined. Germline lookup yields CDR1 SGHVS and CDR2 FQNEAQ. The CDR3 runs to 14 residues. V lost 1 base and J lost 6; bases outside the gene matches: 4. TCRdb processed the reads anew with MiXCR; each CDR3 protein has one entry. The table shows 700,000 to 950,000 distinct CDR3 sequences, with around a third occurring only once. Findings and limits, study-wide: Predominance within the ex vivo response was attributable to HLA-C-restricted CMV-specific TCR beta clonotypes. CMV carriers with the relevant HLA were identified by cumulative public TCR beta family frequency.

The sample here was cultured CD8+ T cells from PBMCs, taken from culture after CMV antigen stimulation. The rearrangement uses TRBV7-8 and TRBJ1-2, with TRBD1 matching over 8 bases. The clonotype comes from a human donor in good health (CMV status not recorded). Some clones in this sample may be carry-over from other donors' samples. The CDR3, as DNA: TGTGCCAGCAGCTTAGGCAGGGGGCAAGATGGCTACACCTTC. The encoded protein is CASSLGRGQDGYTF.